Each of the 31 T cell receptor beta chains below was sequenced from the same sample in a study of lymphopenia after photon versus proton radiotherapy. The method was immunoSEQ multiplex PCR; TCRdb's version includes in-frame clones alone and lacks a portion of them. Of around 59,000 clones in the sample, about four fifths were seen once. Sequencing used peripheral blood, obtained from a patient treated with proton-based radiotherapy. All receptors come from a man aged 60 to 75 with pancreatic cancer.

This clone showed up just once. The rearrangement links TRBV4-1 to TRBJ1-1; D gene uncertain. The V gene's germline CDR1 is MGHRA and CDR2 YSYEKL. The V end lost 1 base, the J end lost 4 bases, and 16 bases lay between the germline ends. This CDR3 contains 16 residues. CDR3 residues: CASSQVTPARGTEAFF. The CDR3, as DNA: TGCGCCAGCAGCCAAGTCACCCCGGCCCGGGGCACTGAAGCTTTCTTT.

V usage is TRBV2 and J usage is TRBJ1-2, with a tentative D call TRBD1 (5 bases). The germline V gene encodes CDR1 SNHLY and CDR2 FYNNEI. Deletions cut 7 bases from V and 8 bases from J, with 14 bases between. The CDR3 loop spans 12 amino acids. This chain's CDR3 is CASTAEGIGYTF. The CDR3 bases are TGTGCCAGCACTGCGGAGGGGATCGGCTACACCTTC.

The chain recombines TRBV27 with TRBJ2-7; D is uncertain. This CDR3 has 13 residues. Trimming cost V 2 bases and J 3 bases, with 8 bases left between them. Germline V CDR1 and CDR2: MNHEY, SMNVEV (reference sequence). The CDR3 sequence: CASSLTVYYEQYF. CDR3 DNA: TGTGCCAGCAGTTTAACAGTCTACTACGAGCAGTACTTC.

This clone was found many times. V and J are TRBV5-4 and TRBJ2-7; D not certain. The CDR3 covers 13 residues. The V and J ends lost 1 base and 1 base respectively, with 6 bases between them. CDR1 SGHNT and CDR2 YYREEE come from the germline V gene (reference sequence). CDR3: CASSLSRSYEQYF. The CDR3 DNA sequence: TGTGCCAGCAGCTTGAGTCGATCCTACGAGCAGTACTTC.

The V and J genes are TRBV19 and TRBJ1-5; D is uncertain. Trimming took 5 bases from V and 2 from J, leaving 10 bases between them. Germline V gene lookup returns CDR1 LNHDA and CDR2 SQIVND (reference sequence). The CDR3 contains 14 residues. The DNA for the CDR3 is TGTGCCAGTAGTCGTTCGCGGGGCAATCAGCCCCAGCATTTT. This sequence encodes CASSRSRGNQPQHF.

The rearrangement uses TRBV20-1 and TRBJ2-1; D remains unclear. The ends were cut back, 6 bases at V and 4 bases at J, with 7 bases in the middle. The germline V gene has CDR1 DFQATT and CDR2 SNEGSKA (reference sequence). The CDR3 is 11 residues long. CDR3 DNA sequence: TGCAGTGCGAGCGCGTACAATGAGCAGTTCTTC. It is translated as CSASAYNEQFF.

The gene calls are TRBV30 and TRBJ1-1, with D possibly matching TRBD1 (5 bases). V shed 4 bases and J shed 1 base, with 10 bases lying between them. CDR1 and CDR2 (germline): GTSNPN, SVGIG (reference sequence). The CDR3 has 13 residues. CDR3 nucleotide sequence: TGTGCCTGGACGGGGGATCAGAACACTGAAGCTTTCTTT. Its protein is CAWTGDQNTEAFF. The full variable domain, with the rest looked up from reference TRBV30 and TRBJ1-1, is SQTIHQWPATLVQPVGSPLSLECTVEGTSNPNLYWYRQAAGRGLQLLFYSVGIGQISSEVPQNLSASRPQDRQFILSSKKLLLSDSGFYLCAWTGDQNTEAFFGQGTRLTVV.

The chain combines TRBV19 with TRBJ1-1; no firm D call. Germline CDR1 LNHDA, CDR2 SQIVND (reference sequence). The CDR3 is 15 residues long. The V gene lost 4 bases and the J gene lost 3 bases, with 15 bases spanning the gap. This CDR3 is CASSTRTELYTEAFF. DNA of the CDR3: TGTGCCAGTAGTACCCGGACGGAACTTTACACTGAAGCTTTCTTT.

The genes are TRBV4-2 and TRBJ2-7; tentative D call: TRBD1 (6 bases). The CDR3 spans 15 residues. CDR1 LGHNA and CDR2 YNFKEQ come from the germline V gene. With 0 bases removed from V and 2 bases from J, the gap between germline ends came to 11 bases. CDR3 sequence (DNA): TGTGCCAGCAGCCAAGATGCAGGGGCCGCCTACGAGCAGTACTTC. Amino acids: CASSQDAGAAYEQYF.

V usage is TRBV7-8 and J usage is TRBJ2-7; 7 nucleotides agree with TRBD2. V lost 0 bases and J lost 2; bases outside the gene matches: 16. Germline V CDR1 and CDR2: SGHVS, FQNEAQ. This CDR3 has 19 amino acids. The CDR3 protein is CASSLALRGFAGVAYEQYF. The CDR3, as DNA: TGTGCCAGCAGCTTAGCGCTCCGGGGCTTCGCGGGAGTCGCCTACGAGCAGTACTTC. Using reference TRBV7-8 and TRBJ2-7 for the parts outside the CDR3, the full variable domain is GAGVSQSPRYKVAKRGQDVALRCDPISGHVSLFWYQQALGQGPEFLTYFQNEAQLDKSGLPSDRFFAERPEGSVSTLKIQRTQQEDSAVYLCASSLALRGFAGVAYEQYFGPGTRLTVT.

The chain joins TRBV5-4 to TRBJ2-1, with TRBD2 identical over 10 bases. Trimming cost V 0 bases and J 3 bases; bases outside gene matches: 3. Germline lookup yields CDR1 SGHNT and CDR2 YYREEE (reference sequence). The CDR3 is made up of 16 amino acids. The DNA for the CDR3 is TGTGCCAGCAGCTTGGGGGCTAGCGGGGGCTACAATGAGCAGTTCTTC. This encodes CASSLGASGGYNEQFF.

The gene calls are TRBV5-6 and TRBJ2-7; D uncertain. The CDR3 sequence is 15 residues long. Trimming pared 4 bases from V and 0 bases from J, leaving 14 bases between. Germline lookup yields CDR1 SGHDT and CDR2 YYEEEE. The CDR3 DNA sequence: TGTGCCAGCAGCCGATGGACGGTGAGCTCCTACGAGCAGTACTTC. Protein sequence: CASSRWTVSSYEQYF.

The CDR3 nucleotides read TGTGCCAGAAGGGGGCAGGCGCACAATGAGCAGTTCTTC. This codes for CARRGQAHNEQFF. The V and J genes are TRBV30 and TRBJ2-1; 7 nucleotides line up with TRBD1. Germline V gene sequence: CDR1 GTSNPN, CDR2 SVGIG (reference sequence). With 8 bases clipped from V and 5 bases from J, the junction kept 9 bases outside the gene matches. The CDR3 covers 13 residues.

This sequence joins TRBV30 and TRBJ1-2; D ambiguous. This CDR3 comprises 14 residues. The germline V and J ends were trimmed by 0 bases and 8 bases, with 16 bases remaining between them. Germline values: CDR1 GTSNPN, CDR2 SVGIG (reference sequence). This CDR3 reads CAWSVQVSFRGYTF. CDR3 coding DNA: TGTGCCTGGAGTGTACAAGTCAGCTTCAGGGGCTACACCTTC.

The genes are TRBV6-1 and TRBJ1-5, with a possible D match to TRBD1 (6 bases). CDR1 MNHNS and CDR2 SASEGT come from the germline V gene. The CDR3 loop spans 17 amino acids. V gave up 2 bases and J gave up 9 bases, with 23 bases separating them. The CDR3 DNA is TGTGCCAGCAGTGAATCCCCCGGGACAAGCCTAGGGTTGCCCCAGCATTTT. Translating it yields CASSESPGTSLGLPQHF.

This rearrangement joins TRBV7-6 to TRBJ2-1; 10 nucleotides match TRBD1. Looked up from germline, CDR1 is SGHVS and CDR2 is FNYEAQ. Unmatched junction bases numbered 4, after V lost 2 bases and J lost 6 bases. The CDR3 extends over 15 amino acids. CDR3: CASSLTGQGGNEQFF. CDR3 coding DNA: TGTGCCAGCAGCTTAACCGGACAGGGGGGCAATGAGCAGTTCTTC.

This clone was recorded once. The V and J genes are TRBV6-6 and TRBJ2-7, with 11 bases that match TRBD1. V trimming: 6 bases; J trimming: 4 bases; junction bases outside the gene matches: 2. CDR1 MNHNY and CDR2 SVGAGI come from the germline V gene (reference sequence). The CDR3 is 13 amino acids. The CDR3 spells CASSRDRGYEQYF. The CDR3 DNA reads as TGTGCCAGCAGCCGGGACAGGGGGTACGAGCAGTACTTC.

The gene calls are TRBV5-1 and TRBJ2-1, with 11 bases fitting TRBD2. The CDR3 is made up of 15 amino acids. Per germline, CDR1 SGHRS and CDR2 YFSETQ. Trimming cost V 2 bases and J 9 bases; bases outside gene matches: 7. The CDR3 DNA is TGCGCCAGCAGCTTAAGGACTAGCGGGCATTCTGAGCAGTTCTTC. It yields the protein CASSLRTSGHSEQFF.

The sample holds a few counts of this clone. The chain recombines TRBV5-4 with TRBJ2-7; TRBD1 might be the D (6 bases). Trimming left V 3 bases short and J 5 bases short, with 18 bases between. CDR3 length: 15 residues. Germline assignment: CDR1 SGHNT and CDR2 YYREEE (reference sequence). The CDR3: CASSYPGTPMDEQYF. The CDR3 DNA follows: TGTGCCAGCAGCTATCCCGGGACACCGATGGACGAGCAGTACTTC. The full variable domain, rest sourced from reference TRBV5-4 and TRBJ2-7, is ETGVTQSPTHLIKTRGQQVTLRCSSQSGHNTVSWYQQALGQGPQFIFQYYREEENGRGNFPPRFSGLQFPNYSSELNVNALELDDSALYLCASSYPGTPMDEQYFGPGTRLTVT.

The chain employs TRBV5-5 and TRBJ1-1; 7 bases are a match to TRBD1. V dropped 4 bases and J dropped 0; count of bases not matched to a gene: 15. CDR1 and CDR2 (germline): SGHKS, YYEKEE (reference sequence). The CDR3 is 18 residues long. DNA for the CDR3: TGTGCCAGCAGCCGAATATACCGGGACAGAGTTATGAACACTGAAGCTTTCTTT. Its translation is CASSRIYRDRVMNTEAFF.

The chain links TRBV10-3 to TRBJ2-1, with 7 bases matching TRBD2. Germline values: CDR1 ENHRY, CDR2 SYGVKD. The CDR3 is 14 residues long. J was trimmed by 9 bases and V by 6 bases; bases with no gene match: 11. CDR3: CAISSFGRMGEQFF. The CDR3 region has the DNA TGTGCCATCAGCTCCTTCGGGAGGATGGGTGAGCAGTTCTTC.

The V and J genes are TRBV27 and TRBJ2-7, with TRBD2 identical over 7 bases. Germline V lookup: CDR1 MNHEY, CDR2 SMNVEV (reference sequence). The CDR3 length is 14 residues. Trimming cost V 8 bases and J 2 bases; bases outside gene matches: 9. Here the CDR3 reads CASRKGGAAYEQYF. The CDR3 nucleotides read TGTGCCAGCCGTAAGGGAGGGGCGGCCTACGAGCAGTACTTC.

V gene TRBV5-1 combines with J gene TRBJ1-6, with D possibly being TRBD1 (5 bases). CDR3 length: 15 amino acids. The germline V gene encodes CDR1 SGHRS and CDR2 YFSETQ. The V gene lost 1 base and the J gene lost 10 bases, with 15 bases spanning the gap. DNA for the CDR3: TGCGCCAGCAGCTTGTCCTCAGGGAGGCAGTCACCCCTCCACTTT. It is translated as CASSLSSGRQSPLHF.

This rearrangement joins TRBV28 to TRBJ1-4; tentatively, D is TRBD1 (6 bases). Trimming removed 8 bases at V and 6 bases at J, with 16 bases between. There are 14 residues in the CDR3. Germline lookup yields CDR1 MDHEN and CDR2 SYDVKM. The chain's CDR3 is CASAQGQRHEKLFF. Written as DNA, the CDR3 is TGTGCCAGCGCCCAAGGACAGAGACATGAAAAACTGTTTTTT.

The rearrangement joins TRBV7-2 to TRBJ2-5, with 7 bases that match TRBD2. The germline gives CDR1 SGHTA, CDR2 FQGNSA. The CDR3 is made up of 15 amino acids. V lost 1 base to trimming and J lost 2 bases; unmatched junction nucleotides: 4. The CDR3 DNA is TGTGCCAGCAGCTTAGGGTCTAGCGGACAAGAGACCCAGTACTTC. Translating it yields CASSLGSSGQETQYF.

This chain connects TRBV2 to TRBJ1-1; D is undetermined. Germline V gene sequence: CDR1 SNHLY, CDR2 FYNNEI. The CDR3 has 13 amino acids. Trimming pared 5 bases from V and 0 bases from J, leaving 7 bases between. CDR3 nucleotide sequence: TGTGCCAGCAGTAGGTGGGTGAACACTGAAGCTTTCTTT. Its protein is CASSRWVNTEAFF.

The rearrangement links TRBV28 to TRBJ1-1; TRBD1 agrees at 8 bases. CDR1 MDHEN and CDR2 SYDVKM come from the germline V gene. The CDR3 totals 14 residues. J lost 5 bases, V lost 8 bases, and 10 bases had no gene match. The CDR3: CASLGAGGRTEAFF. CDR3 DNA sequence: TGTGCCAGCTTGGGGGCAGGGGGCCGTACTGAAGCTTTCTTT.

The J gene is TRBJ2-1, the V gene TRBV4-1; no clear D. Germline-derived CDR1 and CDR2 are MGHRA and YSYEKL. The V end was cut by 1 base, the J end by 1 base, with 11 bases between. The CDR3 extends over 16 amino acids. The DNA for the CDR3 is TGCGCCAGCAGCCAAGCTCAAGCGTCTTCCTACAATGAGCAGTTCTTC. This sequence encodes CASSQAQASSYNEQFF.

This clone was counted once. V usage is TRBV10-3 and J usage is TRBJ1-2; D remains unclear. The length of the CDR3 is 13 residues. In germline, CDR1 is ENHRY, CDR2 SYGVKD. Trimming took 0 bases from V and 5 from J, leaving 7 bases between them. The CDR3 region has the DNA TGTGCCATCAGTGAGTCACAGCGATATGGCTACACCTTC. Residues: CAISESQRYGYTF.

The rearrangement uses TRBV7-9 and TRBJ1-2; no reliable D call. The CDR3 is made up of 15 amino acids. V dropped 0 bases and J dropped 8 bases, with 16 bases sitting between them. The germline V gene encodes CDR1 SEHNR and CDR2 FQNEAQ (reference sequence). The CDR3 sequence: CASSLAEGGTGGYTF. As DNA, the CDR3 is TGTGCCAGCAGCTTAGCGGAGGGCGGAACGGGAGGCTACACCTTC. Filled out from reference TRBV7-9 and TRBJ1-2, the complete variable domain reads DTGVSQNPRHKITKRGQNVTFRCDPISEHNRLYWYRQTLGQGPEFLTYFQNEAQLEKSRLLSDRFSAERPKGSFSTLEIQRTEQGDSAMYLCASSLAEGGTGGYTFGSGTRLTVV.

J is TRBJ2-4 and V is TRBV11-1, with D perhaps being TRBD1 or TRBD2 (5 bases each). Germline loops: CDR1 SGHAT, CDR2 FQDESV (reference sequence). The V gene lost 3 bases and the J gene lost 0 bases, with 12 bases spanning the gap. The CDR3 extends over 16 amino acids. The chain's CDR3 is CASSLGDRLAKNIQYF. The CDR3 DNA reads TGTGCCAGCAGCTTGGGAGACAGACTAGCCAAAAACATTCAGTACTTC.